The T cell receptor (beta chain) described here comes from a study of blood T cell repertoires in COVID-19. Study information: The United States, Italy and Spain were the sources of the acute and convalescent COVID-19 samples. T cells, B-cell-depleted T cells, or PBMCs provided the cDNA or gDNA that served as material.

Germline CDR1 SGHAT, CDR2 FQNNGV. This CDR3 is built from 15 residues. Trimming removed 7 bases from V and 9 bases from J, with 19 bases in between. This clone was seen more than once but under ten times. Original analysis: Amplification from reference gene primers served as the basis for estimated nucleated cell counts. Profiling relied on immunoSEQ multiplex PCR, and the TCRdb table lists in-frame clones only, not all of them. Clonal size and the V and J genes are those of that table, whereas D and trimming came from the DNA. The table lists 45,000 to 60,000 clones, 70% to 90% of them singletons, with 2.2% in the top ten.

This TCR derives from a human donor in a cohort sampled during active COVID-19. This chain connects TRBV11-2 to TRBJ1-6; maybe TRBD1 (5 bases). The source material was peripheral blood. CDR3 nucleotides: TGTGCCAGCACCTACACGGGGGAAGACGGTTCACCCCTCCACTTT. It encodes CASTYTGEDGSPLHF.